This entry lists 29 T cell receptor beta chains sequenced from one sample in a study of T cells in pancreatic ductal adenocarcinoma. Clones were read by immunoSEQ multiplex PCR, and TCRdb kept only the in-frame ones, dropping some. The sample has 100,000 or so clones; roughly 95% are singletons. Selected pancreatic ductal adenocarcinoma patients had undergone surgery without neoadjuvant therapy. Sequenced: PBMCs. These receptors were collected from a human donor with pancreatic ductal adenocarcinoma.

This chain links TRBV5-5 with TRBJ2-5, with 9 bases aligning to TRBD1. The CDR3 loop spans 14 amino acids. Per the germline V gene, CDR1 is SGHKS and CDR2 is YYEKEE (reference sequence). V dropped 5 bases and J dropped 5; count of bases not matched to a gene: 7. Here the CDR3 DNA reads TGTGCCAGCAGTTCCGGGACAGGGTGGGAGACCCAGTACTTC. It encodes CASSSGTGWETQYF.

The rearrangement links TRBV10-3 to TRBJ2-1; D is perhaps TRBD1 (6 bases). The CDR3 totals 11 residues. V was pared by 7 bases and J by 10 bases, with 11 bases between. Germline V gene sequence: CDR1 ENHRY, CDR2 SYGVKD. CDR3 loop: CAITTGDEQFF. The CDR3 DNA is TGTGCCATCACGACAGGAGACGAGCAGTTCTTC.

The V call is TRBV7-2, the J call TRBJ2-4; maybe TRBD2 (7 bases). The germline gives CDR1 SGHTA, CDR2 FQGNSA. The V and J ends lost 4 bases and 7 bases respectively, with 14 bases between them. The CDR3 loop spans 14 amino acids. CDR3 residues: CASSSAGAGNIQYF. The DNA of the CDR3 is TGTGCCAGCAGCTCCGCGGGGGCTGGGAACATTCAGTACTTC. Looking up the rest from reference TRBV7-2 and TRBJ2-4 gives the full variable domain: GAGVSQSPSNKVTEKGKDVELRCDPISGHTALYWYRQSLGQGLEFLIYFQGNSAPDKSGLPSDRFSAERTGGSVSTLTIQRTQQEDSAVYLCASSSAGAGNIQYFGAGTRLSVL.

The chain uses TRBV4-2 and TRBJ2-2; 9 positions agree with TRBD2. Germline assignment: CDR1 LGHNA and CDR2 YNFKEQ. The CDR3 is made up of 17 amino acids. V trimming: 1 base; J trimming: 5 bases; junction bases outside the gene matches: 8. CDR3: CASSQVRGRAQTGELFF. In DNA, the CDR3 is TGTGCCAGCAGCCAAGTTCGCGGGAGGGCTCAAACCGGGGAGCTGTTTTTT.

The CDR3 sequence: CASTGTGGTGYTF. CDR3 DNA: TGTGCCAGTACCGGGACAGGGGGGACTGGCTACACCTTC. This chain connects TRBV10-3 to TRBJ1-2; 11 nucleotides agree with TRBD1. CDR3 length equals 13 residues. Germline V gives CDR1 ENHRY, CDR2 SYGVKD. V dropped 10 bases and J dropped 7; count of bases not matched to a gene: 8.

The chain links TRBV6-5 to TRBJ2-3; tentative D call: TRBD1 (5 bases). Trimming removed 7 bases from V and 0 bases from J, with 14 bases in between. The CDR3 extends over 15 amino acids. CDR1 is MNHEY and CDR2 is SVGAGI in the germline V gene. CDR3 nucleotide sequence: TGTGCCAGCAACAGGAACGGTCCTAGCACAGATACGCAGTATTTT. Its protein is CASNRNGPSTDTQYF.

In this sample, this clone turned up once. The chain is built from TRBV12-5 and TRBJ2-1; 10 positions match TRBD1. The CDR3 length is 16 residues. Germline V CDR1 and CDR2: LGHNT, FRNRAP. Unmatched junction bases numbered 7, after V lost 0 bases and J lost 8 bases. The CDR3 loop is CASGLVRWTGGDEQFF. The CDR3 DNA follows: TGTGCTAGTGGTTTGGTACGATGGACAGGGGGTGATGAGCAGTTCTTC.

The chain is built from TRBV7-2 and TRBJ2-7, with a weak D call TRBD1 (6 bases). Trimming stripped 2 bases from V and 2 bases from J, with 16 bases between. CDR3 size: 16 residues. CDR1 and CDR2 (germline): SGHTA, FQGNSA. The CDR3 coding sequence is TGTGCCAGCAGCTTAATGGGGCAGGGGAGTGCCTACGAGCAGTACTTC. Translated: CASSLMGQGSAYEQYF. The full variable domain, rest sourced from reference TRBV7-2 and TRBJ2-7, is GAGVSQSPSNKVTEKGKDVELRCDPISGHTALYWYRQSLGQGLEFLIYFQGNSAPDKSGLPSDRFSAERTGGSVSTLTIQRTQQEDSAVYLCASSLMGQGSAYEQYFGPGTRLTVT.

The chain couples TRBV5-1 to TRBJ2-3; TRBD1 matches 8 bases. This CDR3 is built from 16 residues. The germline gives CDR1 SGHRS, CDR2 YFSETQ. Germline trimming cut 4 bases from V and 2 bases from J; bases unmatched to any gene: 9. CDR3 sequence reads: CASSLGQVVLTDTQYF. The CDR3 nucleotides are TGCGCCAGCAGCCTGGGACAGGTCGTCCTCACAGATACGCAGTATTTT.

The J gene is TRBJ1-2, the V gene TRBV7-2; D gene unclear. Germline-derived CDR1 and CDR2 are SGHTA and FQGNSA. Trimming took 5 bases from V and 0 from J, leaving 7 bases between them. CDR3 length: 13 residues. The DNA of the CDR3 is TGTGCCAGCAGCGCGTTTGCTAACTATGGCTACACCTTC. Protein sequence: CASSAFANYGYTF.

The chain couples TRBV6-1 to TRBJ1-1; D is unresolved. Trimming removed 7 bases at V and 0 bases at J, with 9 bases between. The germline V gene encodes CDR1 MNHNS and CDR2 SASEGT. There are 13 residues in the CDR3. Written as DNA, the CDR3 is TGTGCCAGCACTGCCAGTATGAACACTGAAGCTTTCTTT. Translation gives CASTASMNTEAFF.

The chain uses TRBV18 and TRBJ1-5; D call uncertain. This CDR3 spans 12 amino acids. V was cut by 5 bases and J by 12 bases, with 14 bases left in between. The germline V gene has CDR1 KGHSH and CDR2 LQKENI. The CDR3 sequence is CASSSAATLQHF. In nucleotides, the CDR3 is TGTGCCAGCTCATCGGCGGCGACTCTCCAGCATTTT.

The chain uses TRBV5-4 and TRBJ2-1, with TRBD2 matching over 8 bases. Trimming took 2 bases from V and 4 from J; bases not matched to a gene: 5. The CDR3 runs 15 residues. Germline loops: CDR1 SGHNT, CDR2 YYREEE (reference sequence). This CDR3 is CASSFSSGGYNEQFF. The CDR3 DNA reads TGTGCCAGCAGCTTTTCCTCGGGAGGGTACAATGAGCAGTTCTTC.

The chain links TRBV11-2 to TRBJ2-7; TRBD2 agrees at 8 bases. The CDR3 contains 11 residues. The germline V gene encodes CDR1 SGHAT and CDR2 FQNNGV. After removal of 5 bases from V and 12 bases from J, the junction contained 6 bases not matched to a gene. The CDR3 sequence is CASSVAGGGYF. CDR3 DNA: TGTGCCAGCAGCGTCGCGGGAGGAGGGTACTTC.

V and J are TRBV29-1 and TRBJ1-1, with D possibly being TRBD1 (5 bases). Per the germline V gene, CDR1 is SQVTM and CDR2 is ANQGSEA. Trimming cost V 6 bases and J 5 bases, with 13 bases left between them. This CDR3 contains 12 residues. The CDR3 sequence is CSVDFTGTEAFF. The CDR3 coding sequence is TGCAGCGTCGACTTTACAGGTACTGAAGCTTTCTTT.

The CDR3 DNA is TGCGCCAGCAGTGAGTCGACCCTGGGGACTCTTGGGACAGGGAAATACGAGCAGTACTTC. It is translated as CASSESTLGTLGTGKYEQYF. This chain joins TRBV10-1 and TRBJ2-7, with 9 nucleotides matching TRBD1. V trimming: 0 bases; J trimming: 4 bases; junction bases outside the gene matches: 19. This CDR3 spans 20 amino acids. Germline V lookup: CDR1 WNHNN, CDR2 SYGVQD (reference sequence).

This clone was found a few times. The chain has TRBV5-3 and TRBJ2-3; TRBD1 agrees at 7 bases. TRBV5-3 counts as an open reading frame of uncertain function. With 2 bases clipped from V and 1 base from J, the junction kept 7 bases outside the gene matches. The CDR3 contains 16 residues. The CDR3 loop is CARSFPDRDRTDTQYF. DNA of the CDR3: TGTGCCAGAAGCTTCCCAGACAGGGATCGCACAGATACGCAGTATTTT.

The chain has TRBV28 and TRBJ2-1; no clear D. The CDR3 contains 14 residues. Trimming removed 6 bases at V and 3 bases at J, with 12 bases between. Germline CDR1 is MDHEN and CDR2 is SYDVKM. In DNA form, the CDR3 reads TGTGCCAGCAGCGTCGCCCCACTCTACAATGAGCAGTTCTTC. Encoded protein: CASSVAPLYNEQFF.

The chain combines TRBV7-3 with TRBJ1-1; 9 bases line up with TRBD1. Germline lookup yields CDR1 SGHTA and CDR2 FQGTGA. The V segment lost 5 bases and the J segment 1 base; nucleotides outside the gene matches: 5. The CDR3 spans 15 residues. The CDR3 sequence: CASSPGGQGNTEAFF. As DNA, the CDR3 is TGTGCCAGCAGCCCAGGGGGACAGGGGAACACTGAAGCTTTCTTT.

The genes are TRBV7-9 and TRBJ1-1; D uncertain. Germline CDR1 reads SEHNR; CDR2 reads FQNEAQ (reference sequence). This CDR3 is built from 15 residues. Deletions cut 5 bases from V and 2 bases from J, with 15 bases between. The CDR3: CASSPSRRSNTEAFF. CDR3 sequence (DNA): TGTGCCAGCAGCCCCTCCCGTAGGAGTAACACTGAAGCTTTCTTT. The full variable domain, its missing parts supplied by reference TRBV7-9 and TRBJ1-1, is DTGVSQNPRHKITKRGQNVTFRCDPISEHNRLYWYRQTLGQGPEFLTYFQNEAQLEKSRLLSDRFSAERPKGSFSTLEIQRTEQGDSAMYLCASSPSRRSNTEAFFGQGTRLTVV.

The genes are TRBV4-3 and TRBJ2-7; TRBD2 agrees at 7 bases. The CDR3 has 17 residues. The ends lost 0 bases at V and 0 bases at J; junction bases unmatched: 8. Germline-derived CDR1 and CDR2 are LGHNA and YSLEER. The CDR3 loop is CASSQDYRRDYSYEQYF. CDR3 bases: TGCGCCAGCAGCCAAGATTACCGGCGGGACTACTCCTACGAGCAGTACTTC.

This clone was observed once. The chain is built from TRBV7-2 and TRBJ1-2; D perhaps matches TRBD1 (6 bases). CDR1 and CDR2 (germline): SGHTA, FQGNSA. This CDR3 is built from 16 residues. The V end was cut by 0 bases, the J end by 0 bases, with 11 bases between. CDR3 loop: CASSLAGGATNYGYTF. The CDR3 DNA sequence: TGTGCCAGCAGCTTAGCTGGGGGGGCGACTAACTATGGCTACACCTTC. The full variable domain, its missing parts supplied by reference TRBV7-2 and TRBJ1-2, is GAGVSQSPSNKVTEKGKDVELRCDPISGHTALYWYRQSLGQGLEFLIYFQGNSAPDKSGLPSDRFSAERTGGSVSTLTIQRTQQEDSAVYLCASSLAGGATNYGYTFGSGTRLTVV.

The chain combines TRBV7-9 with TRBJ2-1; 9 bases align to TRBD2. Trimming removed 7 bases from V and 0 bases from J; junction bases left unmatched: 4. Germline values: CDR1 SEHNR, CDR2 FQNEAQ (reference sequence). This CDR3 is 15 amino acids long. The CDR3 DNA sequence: TGTGCCAGCACTCTAGCGGGGAGCTCCTACAATGAGCAGTTCTTC. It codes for CASTLAGSSYNEQFF. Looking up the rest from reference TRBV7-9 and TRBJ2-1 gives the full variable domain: DTGVSQNPRHKITKRGQNVTFRCDPISEHNRLYWYRQTLGQGPEFLTYFQNEAQLEKSRLLSDRFSAERPKGSFSTLEIQRTEQGDSAMYLCASTLAGSSYNEQFFGPGTRLTVL.

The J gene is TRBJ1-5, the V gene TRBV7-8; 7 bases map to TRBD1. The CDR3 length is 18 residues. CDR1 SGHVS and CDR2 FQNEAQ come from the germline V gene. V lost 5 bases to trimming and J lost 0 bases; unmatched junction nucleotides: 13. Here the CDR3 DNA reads TGTGCCAGCAGCCTCAAGGGGGCGACAGGGACTAGCAATCAGCCCCAGCATTTT. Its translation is CASSLKGATGTSNQPQHF.

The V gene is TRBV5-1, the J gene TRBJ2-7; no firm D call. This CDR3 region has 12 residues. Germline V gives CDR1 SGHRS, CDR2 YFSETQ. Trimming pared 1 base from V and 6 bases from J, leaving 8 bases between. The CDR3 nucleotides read TGCGCCAGCAGCTTGCCGGTCTTCGAGCAGTACTTC. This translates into CASSLPVFEQYF.

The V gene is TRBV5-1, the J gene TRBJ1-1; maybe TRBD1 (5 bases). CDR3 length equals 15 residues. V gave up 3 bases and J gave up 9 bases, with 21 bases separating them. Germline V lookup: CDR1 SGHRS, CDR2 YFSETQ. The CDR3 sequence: CASSSENQGSTKAFF. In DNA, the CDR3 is TGCGCCAGCAGCTCAGAGAATCAGGGCTCCACCAAAGCTTTCTTT.

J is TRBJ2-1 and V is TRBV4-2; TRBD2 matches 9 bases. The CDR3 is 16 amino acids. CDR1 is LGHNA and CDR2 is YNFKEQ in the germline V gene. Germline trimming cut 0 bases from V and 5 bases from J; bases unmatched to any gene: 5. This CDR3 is CASSQDLTSGHNEQFF. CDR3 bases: TGTGCCAGCAGCCAAGATCTGACTAGCGGCCACAATGAGCAGTTCTTC.

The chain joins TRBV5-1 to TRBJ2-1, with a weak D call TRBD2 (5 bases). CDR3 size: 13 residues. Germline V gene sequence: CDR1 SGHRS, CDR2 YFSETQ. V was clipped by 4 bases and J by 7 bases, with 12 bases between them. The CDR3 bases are TGCGCCAGCAGCATATTTAGCGTGAATGAGCAGTTCTTC. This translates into CASSIFSVNEQFF.

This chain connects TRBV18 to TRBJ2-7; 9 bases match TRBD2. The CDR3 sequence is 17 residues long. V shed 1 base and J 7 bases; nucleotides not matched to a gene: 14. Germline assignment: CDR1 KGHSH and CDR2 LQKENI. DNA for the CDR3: TGTGCCAGCTCACCACGGGGTAGCGGGAGTGACGGGGTGGAGCAGTACTTC. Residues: CASSPRGSGSDGVEQYF.